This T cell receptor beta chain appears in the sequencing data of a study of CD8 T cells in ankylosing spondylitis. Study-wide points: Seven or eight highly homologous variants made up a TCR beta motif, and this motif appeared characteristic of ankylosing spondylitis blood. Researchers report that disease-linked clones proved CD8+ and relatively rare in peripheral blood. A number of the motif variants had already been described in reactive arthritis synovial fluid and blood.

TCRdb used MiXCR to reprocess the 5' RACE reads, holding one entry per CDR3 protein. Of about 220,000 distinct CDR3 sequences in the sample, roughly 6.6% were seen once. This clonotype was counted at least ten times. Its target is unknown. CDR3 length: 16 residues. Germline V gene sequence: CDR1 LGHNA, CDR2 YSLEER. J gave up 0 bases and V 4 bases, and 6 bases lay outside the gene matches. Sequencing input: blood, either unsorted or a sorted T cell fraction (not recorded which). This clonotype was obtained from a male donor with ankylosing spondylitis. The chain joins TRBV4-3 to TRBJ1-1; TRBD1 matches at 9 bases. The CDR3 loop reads CASSRGTGNMNTEAFF. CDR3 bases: TGCGCCAGCAGCCGCGGGACAGGGAACATGAACACTGAAGCTTTCTTT.